This T cell receptor beta chain was documented in a study of T cell responses to AZD1222 COVID-19 vaccine. Study results and caveats: Baseline serology detected seropositivity in only a handful of AZD1222 recipients. White British donors predominated, females outnumbered males, and clonal diversity was possibly underestimated.

The data were produced by immunoSEQ multiplex PCR, yet TCRdb's version contains in-frame clones alone and is incomplete. The sample has about 130,000 clones; less than 95% are singletons. As to this clone: Its antigen is still unknown.

This sample comprised peripheral blood, obtained on day 0 of MenACWY control vaccination. The clonotype was recovered from an adult in good health.

The CDR3 spells CASSQVITGELFF. In nucleotides, the CDR3 is TGTGCCAGCAGCCAAGTAATTACCGGGGAGCTGTTTTTT. This chain connects TRBV14 to TRBJ2-2; D call uncertain. Germline-derived CDR1 and CDR2 are SGHDN and FVKESK. The CDR3 extends over 13 amino acids. Trimming cost V 1 base and J 5 bases, with 5 bases left between them.